A single sample gave rise to the 25 T cell receptor beta chains below, sequenced in a study of blood T cell dynamics during melanoma immunotherapy. Generated by immunoSEQ multiplex PCR, the TCRdb table keeps only in-frame clones and is missing some. The sample lists 6,500 to 10,000 clones, around 90% occurring once. Described time point: week 3, after first cycle of checkpoint inhibitor. The specimen was blood, collected from a patient treated with checkpoint blockade. The receptors come from a human donor with melanoma.

This clone was picked up one time. This chain joins TRBV7-2 and TRBJ2-1; TRBD2 matches 10 bases. V lost 1 base to trimming and J lost 7 bases; unmatched junction nucleotides: 7. CDR1 and CDR2 (germline): SGHTA, FQGNSA. The CDR3 extends over 16 amino acids. The CDR3 sequence is CASSLVVAGGRNEQFF. CDR3 nucleotide sequence: TGTGCCAGCAGCTTAGTGGTAGCGGGAGGTCGGAATGAGCAGTTCTTC.

In this sample, this clone is large. V is TRBV9 and J is TRBJ2-3, with 8 bases that match TRBD2. This CDR3 spans 15 amino acids. The germline gives CDR1 SGDLS, CDR2 YYNGEE. Losses at the gene ends were 4 bases for V and 0 bases for J; bases not matched to a gene: 4. The DNA of the CDR3 is TGTGCCAGCAGCCCCAGCGGGGGCAGCACAGATACGCAGTATTTT. Its translation is CASSPSGGSTDTQYF.

The V gene is TRBV5-4, the J gene TRBJ1-1; D uncertain. The CDR3 length is 13 residues. Trimming shortened V by 2 bases and J by 2 bases, and 7 bases separated the two germline ends. Germline values: CDR1 SGHNT, CDR2 YYREEE (reference sequence). The CDR3 nucleotides are TGTGCCAGCAGCTTAAATGCCAACACTGAAGCTTTCTTT. This codes for CASSLNANTEAFF.

The rearrangement uses TRBV7-9 and TRBJ2-1, with D tentatively TRBD1 (6 bases). CDR3 length equals 16 residues. Trimming shortened V by 5 bases and J by 0 bases, and 14 bases separated the two germline ends. CDR1 is SEHNR, CDR2 FQNEAQ, per germline (reference sequence). The CDR3 reads CASSRLGGSSYNEQFF. DNA of the CDR3: TGTGCCAGCAGCCGATTAGGGGGTAGCTCCTACAATGAGCAGTTCTTC.

As for this clone: A junction end diverges from the germline sequence, so it may reflect a read error. The chain links TRBV6-1 to TRBJ2-1, with a weak D call TRBD2 (5 bases). CDR3 length: 15 amino acids. Germline CDR1 MNHNS, CDR2 SASEGT. The CDR3 is CASREGLMNYNEQFF. CDR3 DNA: TGTGCCAGCAGGGAAGGACTTATGAACTACAATGAGCAGTTCTTC.

The chain links TRBV18 to TRBJ2-7; TRBD2 matches at 11 bases. CDR3 size: 17 residues. CDR1 is KGHSH, CDR2 LQKENI, per germline. V was pared by 5 bases and J by 2 bases, with 11 bases of the junction left unmatched. The CDR3 bases are TGTGCCAGCTCATCAGGGACTAGCGGAACCCCCGCCTACGAGCAGTACTTC. Its protein is CASSSGTSGTPAYEQYF.

The chain combines TRBV28 with TRBJ1-1; D remains ambiguous. Looked up from germline, CDR1 is MDHEN and CDR2 is SYDVKM. CDR3 length equals 14 residues. Trimming shortened V by 6 bases and J by 1 base, and 12 bases separated the two germline ends. Written as DNA, the CDR3 is TGTGCCAGCAGGCCAGCTCAACGGAACACTGAAGCTTTCTTT. Its translation: CASRPAQRNTEAFF.

V and J are TRBV5-1 and TRBJ1-6; D may be TRBD1 (6 bases). With 1 base removed from V and 4 bases from J, the gap between germline ends came to 6 bases. Germline-derived CDR1 and CDR2 are SGHRS and YFSETQ. The CDR3 sequence is 14 residues long. The CDR3 DNA sequence: TGCGCCAGCAGCTTGACAGGGTATAATTCACCCCTCCACTTT. Translated: CASSLTGYNSPLHF.

V and J are TRBV10-2 and TRBJ2-1; no definite D call. The V gene lost 5 bases and the J gene lost 5 bases, with 13 bases spanning the gap. CDR1 is WSHSY and CDR2 is SAAADI in the germline V gene. This CDR3 has 14 amino acids. Here the CDR3 reads CASSFISPNNEQFF. The CDR3, as DNA: TGCGCCAGCAGTTTCATTTCCCCCAACAATGAGCAGTTCTTC.

This chain uses TRBV4-3 with TRBJ1-2; D ambiguous. Germline loops: CDR1 LGHNA, CDR2 YSLEER. The ends were cut back, 0 bases at V and 5 bases at J, with 13 bases in the middle. CDR3 length: 15 amino acids. Here the CDR3 DNA reads TGCGCCAGCAGCCAAGAAGAACAGAAACATTATGGCTACACCTTC. Amino acid sequence: CASSQEEQKHYGYTF.

The V gene is TRBV2, the J gene TRBJ2-1; D tentatively fits TRBD1 or TRBD2 (5 bases each). V was shortened by 0 bases and J by 10 bases, with 13 bases between the two germline ends. Germline CDR1 reads SNHLY; CDR2 reads FYNNEI. This CDR3 comprises 14 residues. The CDR3 DNA sequence: TGTGCCAGCAGTGAAGCCCCGGGACGAAGGGAGCAGTTCTTC. Its translation: CASSEAPGRREQFF.

The J gene is TRBJ2-7, the V gene TRBV6-5, with TRBD2 matching over 12 bases. Germline CDR1 is MNHEY and CDR2 is SVGAGI. V shed 4 bases, J shed 0 bases, and the junction held 4 bases outside the gene matches. The CDR3 consists of 16 residues. The CDR3 here is CASSSRTSGNSYEQYF. CDR3 nucleotide sequence: TGTGCCAGCAGTTCCCGGACTAGCGGGAACTCCTACGAGCAGTACTTC.

The chain joins TRBV4-3 to TRBJ2-3, with 7 bases lining up with TRBD2. This CDR3 contains 15 residues. The V gene's germline CDR1 is LGHNA and CDR2 YSLEER. V was pared by 1 base and J by 8 bases, with 9 bases of the junction left unmatched. This CDR3 reads CASSQAGGSLGTQYF. DNA for the CDR3: TGCGCCAGCAGCCAAGCGGGCGGGAGTCTGGGTACGCAGTATTTT.

Points on this clone: The junction differs from germline at one of its ends, possibly a read error. This chain joins TRBV6-1 and TRBJ2-7, with 9 bases identical to TRBD2. Germline CDR1 reads MNHNS; CDR2 reads SASEGT. CDR3 length: 14 residues. The CDR3 region has the DNA TGTGCCAGCAGTGTTAGCGGGGACTTGGTAGCGGGGGATTTC. Protein sequence: CASSVSGDLVAGDF.

The V gene is TRBV7-9, the J gene TRBJ1-3, with 10 bases fitting TRBD1. Per germline, CDR1 SEHNR and CDR2 FQNEAQ (reference sequence). This CDR3 has 18 amino acids. J was trimmed by 3 bases and V by 2 bases; bases with no gene match: 10. The CDR3 spells CASSLPTGGAEGGNTIYF. The CDR3 bases are TGTGCCAGCAGCTTACCGACAGGGGGCGCAGAAGGTGGAAACACCATATATTTT.

V is TRBV29-1 and J is TRBJ2-7; D is possibly TRBD2 (5 bases). CDR3 length: 11 residues. Per germline, CDR1 SQVTM and CDR2 ANQGSEA. V was shortened by 3 bases and J by 7 bases, with 10 bases between the two germline ends. CDR3 protein: CSVDLGGEQYF. CDR3 nucleotides: TGCAGCGTTGACCTGGGCGGGGAGCAGTACTTC.

Comment on this clone: It is unclear where the CDR3 begins or ends on the DNA, so no DNA is shown, and the CDR3 is as TCRdb lists it. The chain has TRBV12-1 and TRBJ2-5; the DNA was not used to check the table's D call, TRBD2. TRBV12-1 is classified as a pseudogene. With termini counted, the CDR3 has 18 amino acids. CDR3: CASSFAPGTSGGNETQYF.

V is TRBV28 and J is TRBJ2-7; TRBD2 matches 16 bases. The CDR3 length is 15 residues. V lost 6 bases and J lost 2; bases outside the gene matches: 1. Germline CDR1 is MDHEN and CDR2 is SYDVKM. CDR3 in DNA: TGTGCCAGCAGCGGGACTAGCGGGAGGGCCTACGAGCAGTACTTC. Protein product: CASSGTSGRAYEQYF.

This rearrangement joins TRBV16 to TRBJ2-2; tentative D call: TRBD1 (6 bases). Germline V CDR1 and CDR2: KGHSY, FQNENV. This CDR3 is built from 14 residues. Trimming took 3 bases from V and 6 from J, leaving 11 bases between them. This CDR3 reads CASSHAQGPGELFF. The CDR3 nucleotides read TGTGCCAGCAGCCACGCACAGGGCCCCGGGGAGCTGTTTTTT.

The V and J genes are TRBV7-9 and TRBJ1-2; no clear D gene. Germline V CDR1 and CDR2: SEHNR, FQNEAQ (reference sequence). This CDR3 region has 16 residues. Trimming removed 4 bases from V and 2 bases from J, with 17 bases in between. For the CDR3, the DNA is TGTGCCAGCAGCTCCAGTGCCCGGCGGACGAACTATGGCTACACCTTC. Its translation: CASSSSARRTNYGYTF.

The CDR3 region is CASSQAGTGGLSYNSPLHF. DNA of the CDR3: TGCGCCAGCAGCCAAGCCGGGACAGGGGGTCTCTCCTATAATTCACCCCTCCACTTT. V usage is TRBV4-1 and J usage is TRBJ1-6; 11 positions match TRBD1. Germline values: CDR1 MGHRA, CDR2 YSYEKL. This CDR3 contains 19 residues. J lost 0 bases, V lost 1 base, and 5 bases had no gene match.

The V and J genes are TRBV27 and TRBJ2-3; the D is unclear. V lost 0 bases, J lost 2 bases, and 3 bases lay in between. CDR1 and CDR2 (germline): MNHEY, SMNVEV (reference sequence). CDR3 length equals 13 residues. The CDR3 region is CASSLSVTDTQYF. CDR3 coding DNA: TGTGCCAGCAGTTTATCTGTCACAGATACGCAGTATTTT.

V usage is TRBV5-1 and J usage is TRBJ1-1; D might be TRBD1 (6 bases). Trimming removed 4 bases at V and 1 base at J, with 8 bases between. The length of the CDR3 is 13 residues. The germline V gene has CDR1 SGHRS and CDR2 YFSETQ. CDR3 in amino acids: CASSVQGNTEAFF. The CDR3 region has the DNA TGCGCCAGCAGCGTACAGGGGAACACTGAAGCTTTCTTT.

The J gene is TRBJ1-2, the V gene TRBV7-2; no definite D call. Germline-derived CDR1 and CDR2 are SGHTA and FQGNSA. Trimming left V 4 bases short and J 1 base short, with 10 bases between. The CDR3 length is 14 residues. The CDR3 DNA follows: TGTGCCAGCAGCTGGGCCGACGGTAACTATGGCTACACCTTC. It translates to CASSWADGNYGYTF.

The V and J genes are TRBV5-4 and TRBJ2-5; D possibly corresponds to TRBD1 (6 bases). The DNA matches TRBJ2-7 better at its end, which makes the J call doubtful. Germline CDR1 SGHNT, CDR2 YYREEE (reference sequence). The length of the CDR3 is 15 residues. The CDR3 DNA reads TGTGCCAGCAGCTTGGACCGGGACAACTCCTACGAGCAGTACTTC. Its translation: CASSLDRDNSYEQYF.